Each of the 26 T cell receptor beta chains below was sequenced from the same sample in a study of blood T cell repertoires in COVID-19 (dated by TCRdb to 2018 to 2021). Libraries were built with the immunoSEQ multiplex PCR assay. Held by TCRdb, this immuneACCESS table contains in-frame sequences only and omits some clones. Under half of the omission traces to an unresolved V gene where checked; the cause of the rest is unknown. The sample contains 35,000 to 50,000 clones, 90% to 95% of them found a single time. The ten biggest clones cover around 2% of the sample. Sequenced sample: peripheral blood. Source of these receptors: a man between 45 and 60 years old with active COVID-19.

The chain has TRBV6-5 and TRBJ2-7; possibly TRBD1 for D (6 bases). Looked up from germline, CDR1 is MNHEY and CDR2 is SVGAGI. V lost 4 bases to trimming and J lost 2 bases, with 12 bases between them. This CDR3 has 14 residues. The CDR3 spells CASSSGTPTYEQYF. The CDR3 coding sequence is TGTGCCAGCAGTTCCGGGACACCCACCTACGAGCAGTACTTC.

The chain uses TRBV5-1 and TRBJ1-2; possibly TRBD1 for D (5 bases). Per the germline V gene, CDR1 is SGHRS and CDR2 is YFSETQ. V was shortened by 5 bases and J by 2 bases, with 10 bases between the two germline ends. This CDR3 region has 13 residues. The CDR3 region has the DNA TGCGCCAGCAGTTGGGGGGGAAACTATGGCTACACCTTC. The encoded protein is CASSWGGNYGYTF. Full variable domain (outside the CDR3, taken from reference TRBV5-1 and TRBJ1-2): KAGVTQTPRYLIKTRGQQVTLSCSPISGHRSVSWYQQTPGQGLQFLFEYFSETQRNKGNFPGRFSGRQFSNSRSEMNVSTLELGDSALYLCASSWGGNYGYTFGSGTRLTVV.

This clone was counted between two and nine times. The gene calls are TRBV27 and TRBJ2-3, with D uncertain. Germline lookup yields CDR1 MNHEY and CDR2 SMNVEV (reference sequence). V was cut by 3 bases and J by 9 bases, with 10 bases left in between. The CDR3 consists of 12 residues. Here the CDR3 reads CASSFSTGTQYF. CDR3 bases: TGTGCCAGCAGTTTCTCTACCGGGACGCAGTATTTT.

This clone is a singleton in its sample. This chain uses TRBV19 with TRBJ2-7; 10 positions agree with TRBD2. This CDR3 has 14 residues. V lost 4 bases, J lost 7 bases, and 7 bases stayed unmatched. Germline CDR1 and CDR2: LNHDA and SQIVND (reference sequence). The CDR3 DNA reads TGTGCCAGTAGTAGACTAGCGGGCCAGTCTGAGCAGTACTTC. Its translation is CASSRLAGQSEQYF.

The chain couples TRBV6-1 to TRBJ2-7, with 7 bases fitting TRBD1. The junction had 8 bases not matched to a gene; V was cut back by 3 bases and J by 0 bases. The germline CDR1 and CDR2 sequences are MNHNS and SASEGT. This CDR3 is 16 amino acids long. The CDR3 region has the DNA TGTGCCAGCAGTGATCATTCCGGGACAGCCTCCTACGAGCAGTACTTC. Encoded protein: CASSDHSGTASYEQYF.

The chain carries TRBV2 and TRBJ1-3; D might be TRBD1 (6 bases). The CDR3 runs 14 residues. Germline assignment: CDR1 SNHLY and CDR2 FYNNEI. V lost 6 bases and J 3 bases, leaving 12 bases between the germline ends. CDR3 residues: CASRETGDGNTIYF. The CDR3 DNA sequence: TGTGCCAGCAGGGAGACAGGAGATGGAAACACCATATATTTT.

This chain joins TRBV2 and TRBJ2-3; D not certain. Germline assignment: CDR1 SNHLY and CDR2 FYNNEI. The CDR3 is made up of 15 amino acids. Trimming stripped 8 bases from V and 0 bases from J, with 15 bases between. This chain's CDR3 is CASRGAYWSTDTQYF. CDR3 DNA sequence: TGTGCCAGCCGCGGTGCCTATTGGAGCACAGATACGCAGTATTTT.

This chain uses TRBV6-5 with TRBJ1-1; D is ambiguous. There are 14 residues in the CDR3. Germline V gene data show CDR1 as MNHEY and CDR2 as SVGAGI. V was clipped by 0 bases and J by 5 bases, with 10 bases between them. The CDR3 bases are TGTGCCAGCAGTTACTCGATGGGGAGAACTGAAGCTTTCTTT. Protein sequence: CASSYSMGRTEAFF.

The chain couples TRBV7-2 to TRBJ1-6; no firm D call. The CDR3 contains 15 residues. The germline V gene has CDR1 SGHTA and CDR2 FQGNSA. The V end was cut by 5 bases, the J end by 7 bases, with 15 bases between. CDR3 sequence (DNA): TGTGCCAGCAGCACCGCCTTCCCCCTAAATTCACCCCTCCACTTT. Translation gives CASSTAFPLNSPLHF.

The chain carries TRBV5-1 and TRBJ2-1; TRBD2 matches at 9 bases. The germline CDR1 and CDR2 sequences are SGHRS and YFSETQ. V gave up 1 base and J gave up 5 bases; unmatched junction bases: 4. The CDR3 covers 15 residues. The CDR3 protein is CASSLLAGPNNEQFF. Written as DNA, the CDR3 is TGCGCCAGCAGCTTGCTAGCGGGGCCAAACAATGAGCAGTTCTTC.

J is TRBJ2-5 and V is TRBV4-1; the D gene is possibly TRBD1 (6 bases). The CDR3 totals 15 residues. Germline loops: CDR1 MGHRA, CDR2 YSYEKL. V shed 0 bases and J shed 0 bases, with 8 bases lying between them. CDR3 protein: CASSQDRDNQETQYF. The CDR3, as DNA: TGCGCCAGCAGCCAAGATAGGGACAACCAAGAGACCCAGTACTTC.

Remarks on this clone: One end of the junction is discordant with germline, which a read error may explain. This chain connects TRBV2 to TRBJ2-6; D is uncertain. This CDR3 comprises 15 residues. Germline V gene data show CDR1 as SNHLY and CDR2 as FYNNEI. The CDR3 bases are TGCGACTCATCCTCCGGAAGCTCTGGGGCCAACGTCCTGACTTTC. Protein sequence: CDSSSGSSGANVLTF.

The V and J genes are TRBV9 and TRBJ2-1, with D hard to call. V dropped 3 bases and J dropped 0 bases, with 10 bases sitting between them. CDR1 is SGDLS and CDR2 is YYNGEE in the germline V gene. The CDR3 is 15 amino acids. CDR3 coding DNA: TGTGCCAGCAGCGCTTTATCGAGCTCCTACAATGAGCAGTTCTTC. Translating it yields CASSALSSSYNEQFF.

The gene calls are TRBV10-3 and TRBJ2-2; 8 nucleotides align to TRBD2. V shed 7 bases, J shed 5 bases, and the junction held 9 bases outside the gene matches. The CDR3 is 15 amino acids. The germline V gene encodes CDR1 ENHRY and CDR2 SYGVKD. The CDR3: CAITAGTRSTGELFF. In DNA, the CDR3 is TGTGCCATCACGGCGGGGACTAGATCTACCGGGGAGCTGTTTTTT.

This clone showed up just once. The V gene is TRBV20-1, the J gene TRBJ2-7, with D perhaps matching TRBD2 (6 bases). The CDR3 sequence is 13 residues long. Germline assignment: CDR1 DFQATT and CDR2 SNEGSKA (reference sequence). V lost 3 bases and J lost 4, with 13 bases in between. The CDR3 loop reads CSASGGGLYEQYF. In DNA, the CDR3 is TGCAGTGCTAGTGGGGGAGGACTTTACGAGCAGTACTTC.

This clone was counted only a few times. The chain employs TRBV4-1 and TRBJ1-1, with D perhaps matching TRBD1 (5 bases). V lost 4 bases and J 0 bases, leaving 12 bases between the germline ends. Germline lookup yields CDR1 MGHRA and CDR2 YSYEKL. The CDR3 has 15 residues. The CDR3 coding sequence is TGCGCCAGCAGCCGGACAACCTCCATGAACACTGAAGCTTTCTTT. Protein sequence: CASSRTTSMNTEAFF.

The rearrangement links TRBV7-9 to TRBJ1-1; a weak D match, TRBD1 (5 bases). The CDR3 is 16 amino acids. The V gene lost 3 bases and the J gene lost 4 bases, with 18 bases spanning the gap. Germline lookup yields CDR1 SEHNR and CDR2 FQNEAQ (reference sequence). The CDR3 sequence is CASSLGEPGESTEAFF. The CDR3 DNA reads TGTGCCAGCAGCTTGGGGGAACCGGGGGAAAGCACTGAAGCTTTCTTT.

The V call is TRBV4-2, the J call TRBJ2-1; 8 bases align to TRBD2. The junction had 12 bases not matched to a gene; V was cut back by 4 bases and J by 7 bases. CDR1 LGHNA and CDR2 YNFKEQ come from the germline V gene. CDR3 length equals 16 residues. The CDR3 loop reads CASSPRSGGSKNEQFF. CDR3 nucleotides: TGTGCCAGCAGCCCCCGCAGCGGGGGCTCCAAGAATGAGCAGTTCTTC.

In the case of this clone: Other DNA sequences in this specimen translate into the identical CDR3. This rearrangement joins TRBV27 to TRBJ1-1; D uncertain. V dropped 3 bases and J dropped 1 base, with 6 bases sitting between them. Looked up from germline, CDR1 is MNHEY and CDR2 is SMNVEV (reference sequence). The CDR3 contains 13 residues. Here the CDR3 DNA reads TGTGCCAGCAGTTTGGGCAGGAACACTGAAGCTTTCTTT. Its protein product is CASSLGRNTEAFF.

The chain has TRBV5-6 and TRBJ2-2; 9 bases match TRBD1. V was clipped by 2 bases and J by 6 bases; unmatched bases: 5. Germline lookup yields CDR1 SGHDT and CDR2 YYEEEE. The CDR3 runs 15 residues. The CDR3 region is CASSFGTGYAGELFF. In DNA form, the CDR3 reads TGTGCCAGCAGCTTCGGGACAGGGTACGCCGGGGAGCTGTTTTTT.

The V and J genes are TRBV10-3 and TRBJ2-5, with a tentative D call TRBD1 (5 bases). Germline CDR1 is ENHRY and CDR2 is SYGVKD. V was shortened by 6 bases and J by 2 bases, with 13 bases between the two germline ends. This CDR3 region has 14 residues. The CDR3 sequence: CAIRWGPSQETQYF. The CDR3 nucleotides are TGTGCCATCAGATGGGGCCCTAGTCAAGAGACCCAGTACTTC.

In its sample, this clone was seen a few times. This chain uses TRBV2 with TRBJ2-4, with D tentatively TRBD2 (5 bases). Per the germline V gene, CDR1 is SNHLY and CDR2 is FYNNEI. The CDR3 totals 13 residues. The V and J ends lost 7 bases and 3 bases respectively, with 10 bases between them. CDR3 nucleotide sequence: TGTGCCAGCATAGGGAGCGGCAAAAACATTCAGTACTTC. Encoded protein: CASIGSGKNIQYF.

The rearrangement joins TRBV5-1 to TRBJ1-1; D gene uncertain. The CDR3 is 13 amino acids. From germline, CDR1 is SGHRS and CDR2 YFSETQ. With 4 bases removed from V and 1 base from J, the gap between germline ends came to 8 bases. The CDR3 nucleotides read TGCGCCAGCAGCGTAGACACGAACACTGAAGCTTTCTTT. Translated, it gives CASSVDTNTEAFF.

V usage is TRBV30 and J usage is TRBJ2-3, with a weak D call TRBD2 (5 bases). The CDR3 spans 12 residues. CDR1 is GTSNPN and CDR2 is SVGIG in the germline V gene (reference sequence). V dropped 0 bases and J dropped 5 bases, with 6 bases sitting between them. Here the CDR3 reads CAWSVLGDTQYF. For the CDR3, the DNA is TGTGCCTGGAGTGTACTAGGAGATACGCAGTATTTT.

In regard to this clone: An end of the junction differs from the germline gene, which may be a read error. The chain carries TRBV7-7 and TRBJ2-7; D may be TRBD2 (6 bases). From germline, CDR1 is SSHAT and CDR2 FNYEAQ (reference sequence). The CDR3 extends over 16 amino acids. The CDR3 coding sequence is TGTGCTAGCAGCCCGGGACTTGTTCAACTCGTCTACGAGCAGTACTTC. Translation: CASSPGLVQLVYEQYF.

The chain uses TRBV7-2 and TRBJ2-5, with 8 bases aligning to TRBD1. CDR1 is SGHTA, CDR2 FQGNSA, per germline. The CDR3 sequence is 14 residues long. Trimming took 5 bases from V and 5 from J; bases not matched to a gene: 7. The CDR3: CASSIDRGRETQYF. The CDR3 DNA follows: TGTGCCAGCAGCATCGACAGGGGACGGGAGACCCAGTACTTC.